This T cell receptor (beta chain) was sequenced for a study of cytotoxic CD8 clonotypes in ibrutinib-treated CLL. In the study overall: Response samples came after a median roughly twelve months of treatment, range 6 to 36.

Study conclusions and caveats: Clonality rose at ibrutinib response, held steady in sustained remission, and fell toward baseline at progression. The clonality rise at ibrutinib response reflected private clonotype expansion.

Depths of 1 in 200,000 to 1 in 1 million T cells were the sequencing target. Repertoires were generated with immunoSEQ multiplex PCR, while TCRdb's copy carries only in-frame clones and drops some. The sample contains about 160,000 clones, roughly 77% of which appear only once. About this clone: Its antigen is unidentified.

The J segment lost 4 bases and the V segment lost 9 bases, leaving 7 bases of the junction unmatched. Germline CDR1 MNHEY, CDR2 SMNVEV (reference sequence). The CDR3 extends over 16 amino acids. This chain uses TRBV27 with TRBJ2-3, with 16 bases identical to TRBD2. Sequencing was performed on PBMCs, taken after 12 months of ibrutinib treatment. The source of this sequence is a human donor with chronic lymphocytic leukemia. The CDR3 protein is CARNGTSGRAADTQYF. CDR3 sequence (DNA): TGTGCCAGAAATGGGACTAGCGGGAGGGCGGCAGATACGCAGTATTTT.